These 31 T cell receptor beta chains came from one sample sequenced in a study of breast tumors, draining lymph nodes, adjacent tissues. Samples came from axillary lymph nodes draining the breast cancer. TCRdb redid the calling of the multiplex PCR reads with MiXCR, one entry per CDR3 protein. The sample consists of around 250,000 distinct CDR3 sequences, around 34% of them appearing once. The sequencing sample was made of axillary lymph node tissue. The receptors derive from a female donor with breast cancer. Some clones in this sample may be carry-over from other donors' samples.

CDR3 residues: CASSLEGGGGNTIYF. CDR3 nucleotides: TGTGCCAGCAGCTTGGAGGGTGGAGGAGGAAACACCATATATTTT. The chain links TRBV5-4 to TRBJ1-3; D is ambiguous. The CDR3 runs 15 residues. Germline V gene lookup returns CDR1 SGHNT and CDR2 YYREEE (reference sequence). With 0 bases removed from V and 4 bases from J, the gap between germline ends came to 11 bases.

This clonotype has a count of ten or more. The chain joins TRBV6-2 or TRBV6-3 to TRBJ2-3; possible D gene TRBD2, 6 bases. Per the germline V gene, CDR1 is MNHEY and CDR2 is SVGEGT. The CDR3 is made up of 15 amino acids. Between the trimmed V and J ends, which lost 7 bases and 4 bases, there was a span of 18 bases. This CDR3 reads CASIPGDSRADTQYF. DNA for the CDR3: TGTGCCAGCATCCCGGGGGATAGTAGGGCAGATACGCAGTATTTT.

The rearrangement uses TRBV24-1 and TRBJ2-3, with no clear D. V lost 3 bases and J 2 bases, leaving 14 bases between the germline ends. The CDR3 is made up of 16 amino acids. Per germline, CDR1 KGHDR and CDR2 SFDVKD. The CDR3 sequence: CATSDQEASLTDTQYF. Here the CDR3 DNA reads TGTGCCACCAGTGATCAAGAAGCGAGTCTCACAGATACGCAGTATTTT.

V usage is TRBV6-2 or TRBV6-3 and J usage is TRBJ1-4; D perhaps matches TRBD1 (5 bases). This CDR3 spans 14 amino acids. The V and J ends lost 6 bases and 8 bases respectively, with 16 bases between them. The germline gives CDR1 MNHEY, CDR2 SVGEGT. The CDR3 here is CASSPWGEKEKLFF. The CDR3 bases are TGTGCCAGCAGCCCCTGGGGGGAAAAGGAAAAACTGTTTTTT.

The J gene is TRBJ2-6, the V gene TRBV28, with TRBD2 matching 13 bases. Unmatched junction bases numbered 7, after V lost 6 bases and J lost 2 bases. This CDR3 spans 18 amino acids. The germline CDR1 and CDR2 sequences are MDHEN and SYDVKM. CDR3 in amino acids: CASRPAGLAGAGANVLTF. The CDR3 bases are TGTGCCAGCAGACCAGCCGGACTAGCGGGAGCTGGGGCCAACGTCCTGACTTTC.

Only a few counts were recorded for this clonotype. V usage is TRBV5-4 and J usage is TRBJ2-3; no firm D call. The CDR3 consists of 13 residues. V lost 9 bases to trimming and J lost 1 base, with 12 bases between them. CDR1 and CDR2 from the germline V gene are SGHNT and YYREEE (reference sequence). This CDR3 is CAIIFTGTDTQYF. The CDR3 DNA sequence: TGTGCCATAATATTTACTGGCACAGATACGCAGTATTTT.

This clonotype came up many times. The rearrangement joins TRBV2 to TRBJ2-4; TRBD1 might be the D (6 bases). In germline, CDR1 is SNHLY, CDR2 FYNNEI. This CDR3 is built from 15 residues. V lost 8 bases and J 1 base, leaving 15 bases between the germline ends. CDR3 bases: TGTGCCAGCCAACCGAGGGGGTGGGCCAAAAACATTCAGTACTTC. Its translation is CASQPRGWAKNIQYF.

This clonotype was seen many times. V usage is TRBV7-3 and J usage is TRBJ2-2, with D hard to call. This CDR3 comprises 12 residues. CDR1 and CDR2 (germline): SGHTA, FQGTGA. Trimming removed 4 bases at V and 6 bases at J, with 6 bases between. CDR3: CASSSRPGELFF. Here the CDR3 DNA reads TGTGCCAGCAGCTCCCGCCCCGGGGAGCTGTTTTTT.

The sample holds many counts of this clonotype. This rearrangement joins TRBV6-5 to TRBJ1-6; 11 nucleotides agree with TRBD1. This CDR3 comprises 17 residues. Germline V lookup: CDR1 MNHEY, CDR2 SVGAGI. V lost 6 bases and J lost 1; bases outside the gene matches: 5. DNA for the CDR3: TGTGCCAGCAGAGGACAGGGGGCGCAGTCCTATAATTCACCCCTCCACTTT. This codes for CASRGQGAQSYNSPLHF.

This clonotype has a handful of counts. V and J are TRBV5-5 and TRBJ2-7; D possibly uses TRBD1 or TRBD2 (6 bases each). The CDR3 is 17 amino acids. The V end lost 4 bases, the J end lost 0 bases, and 20 bases lay between the germline ends. Per germline, CDR1 SGHKS and CDR2 YYEKEE (reference sequence). The CDR3: CASSALGGSPSSYEQYF. CDR3 coding DNA: TGTGCCAGCAGCGCCTTGGGGGGCTCGCCAAGCTCCTACGAGCAGTACTTC.

The chain has TRBV19 and TRBJ1-6; D remains ambiguous. V lost 7 bases and J 8 bases, leaving 12 bases between the germline ends. CDR3 length: 13 amino acids. Germline V gives CDR1 LNHDA, CDR2 SQIVND (reference sequence). CDR3 DNA sequence: TGTGCCAGTACCGCGGGGTCGGATTCACCCCTCCACTTT. It is translated as CASTAGSDSPLHF.

V and J are TRBV11-3 and TRBJ2-1, with TRBD2 as a possible D gene (5 bases). Germline-derived CDR1 and CDR2 are SGHNT and YENEEA. V dropped 9 bases and J dropped 0 bases, with 12 bases sitting between them. The CDR3 runs to 14 residues. CDR3 region: CASGQADSYNEQFF. Written as DNA, the CDR3 is TGTGCCAGTGGGCAAGCGGACTCCTACAATGAGCAGTTCTTC.

This clonotype occurred many times. The V gene is TRBV7-2, the J gene TRBJ2-7, with TRBD2 matching over 9 bases. Germline CDR1 is SGHTA and CDR2 is FQGNSA. The CDR3 contains 17 residues. Trimming took 0 bases from V and 0 from J; bases not matched to a gene: 6. DNA of the CDR3: TGTGCCAGCAGCTTAGCGGTTAGCGGGGGCGGCTCCTACGAGCAGTACTTC. Its translation is CASSLAVSGGGSYEQYF.

Many counts were recorded for this clonotype. The chain combines TRBV5-6 with TRBJ2-1; 10 bases line up with TRBD2. V lost 4 bases to trimming and J lost 4 bases; unmatched junction nucleotides: 11. Germline lookup yields CDR1 SGHDT and CDR2 YYEEEE. This CDR3 has 17 amino acids. This CDR3 reads CASSSVSGRAVYNEQFF. The CDR3 DNA follows: TGTGCCAGCAGCAGCGTCAGCGGGAGGGCCGTTTACAATGAGCAGTTCTTC.

This clonotype occurred many times. The chain recombines TRBV15 with TRBJ2-5; weak D call: TRBD1 (5 bases). V lost 0 bases and J 3 bases, leaving 8 bases between the germline ends. This CDR3 contains 14 residues. Germline lookup yields CDR1 LNHNV and CDR2 YYDKDF (reference sequence). In nucleotides, the CDR3 is TGTGCCACCAGCAGAGATCAAGGGGAAGAGACCCAGTACTTC. Residues: CATSRDQGEETQYF.

Remarks on this clonotype: A read error may be the cause here, since a much bigger clone is one base away. V is TRBV5-1 and J is TRBJ1-5; TRBD1 is a possible D gene (5 bases). The CDR3 contains 13 residues. Per germline, CDR1 SGHRS and CDR2 YFSETQ. Trimming pared 2 bases from V and 6 bases from J, leaving 9 bases between. The DNA of the CDR3 is TGCGCCAGCAGCTTTGACAGAGGTCAGCCCCAGCATTTT. Translating gives CASSFDRGQPQHF.

This clonotype was recorded only once. Here the CDR3 reads CASSLVANIQYF. Written as DNA, the CDR3 is TGTGCCAGCAGCTTAGTGGCTAACATTCAGTACTTC. The chain employs TRBV7-8 and TRBJ2-4; unclear D gene. CDR1 SGHVS and CDR2 FQNEAQ come from the germline V gene. The V and J ends lost 1 base and 7 bases respectively, with 5 bases between them. There are 12 residues in the CDR3.

The table lists this clonotype with many counts. V is TRBV20-1 and J is TRBJ1-4; the D is unclear. The CDR3 runs to 13 residues. Per germline, CDR1 DFQATT and CDR2 SNEGSKA (reference sequence). V was cut by 1 base and J by 8 bases, with 11 bases left in between. The CDR3 DNA reads as TGCAGTGCTAGAGCCACCATGGAGGAAAAACTGTTTTTT. Translation gives CSARATMEEKLFF.

This clonotype was counted only a few times. The V and J genes are TRBV28 and TRBJ1-5; tentatively, D is TRBD1 (5 bases). Per germline, CDR1 MDHEN and CDR2 SYDVKM. The CDR3 runs to 14 residues. V lost 2 bases, J lost 4 bases, and 9 bases lay in between. DNA of the CDR3: TGTGCCAGCAGTTTACCAGACAGAAATCAGCCCCAGCATTTT. It specifies CASSLPDRNQPQHF.

At least ten counts were recorded for this clonotype. V is TRBV7-9 and J is TRBJ2-2; 13 bases are a match to TRBD2. The CDR3 has 17 amino acids. CDR1 and CDR2 (germline): SEHNR, FQNEAQ (reference sequence). With 4 bases clipped from V and 0 bases from J, the junction kept 2 bases outside the gene matches. CDR3 region: CASSSGLAGTNTGELFF. The CDR3 DNA reads as TGTGCCAGCAGCTCGGGACTAGCGGGGACGAACACCGGGGAGCTGTTTTTT.

The table lists this clonotype with a few counts. Just one base apart from a much larger clone, this may be a read error. This rearrangement joins TRBV10-3 to TRBJ2-3; 10 bases map to TRBD2. V lost 6 bases, J lost 5 bases, and 8 bases stayed unmatched. CDR1 and CDR2 from the germline V gene are ENHRY and SYGVKD. The length of the CDR3 is 15 residues. In nucleotides, the CDR3 is TGTGCCATCAGGGGGGAGCGGGAGGGCCAAGATACGCAGTATTTT. It codes for CAIRGEREGQDTQYF.

Regarding this clonotype: This could be a read error, since a much larger clone is one nucleotide away. The rearrangement uses TRBV9 and TRBJ2-5, with D unclear. The CDR3 is 13 residues long. V lost 0 bases and J 11 bases, leaving 14 bases between the germline ends. Germline CDR1 is SGDLS and CDR2 is YYNGEE. CDR3 loop: CASSVGKYNEQYF. DNA of the CDR3: TGTGCCAGCAGCGTAGGGAAATACAATGAGCAGTACTTC.

This clonotype has a count of ten or more. J is TRBJ2-7 and V is TRBV9; 8 bases agree with TRBD2. Germline loops: CDR1 SGDLS, CDR2 YYNGEE. The CDR3 extends over 14 amino acids. The J segment lost 6 bases and the V segment lost 0 bases, leaving 5 bases of the junction unmatched. Here the CDR3 reads CASSVGLAPGEQYF. The CDR3 DNA follows: TGTGCCAGCAGCGTAGGACTAGCGCCTGGCGAGCAGTACTTC. The entire variable domain, with the rest obtained from reference TRBV9 and TRBJ2-7, is as follows: DSGVTQTPKHLITATGQRVTLRCSPRSGDLSVYWYQQSLDQGLQFLIQYYNGEERAKGNILERFSAQQFPDLHSELNLSSLELGDSALYFCASSVGLAPGEQYFGPGTRLTVT.

This clonotype was observed a few times. The V gene is TRBV28, the J gene TRBJ2-7, with TRBD2 matching over 10 bases. Germline V gene sequence: CDR1 MDHEN, CDR2 SYDVKM. This CDR3 contains 15 residues. J was trimmed by 2 bases and V by 2 bases; bases with no gene match: 3. Here the CDR3 reads CASSLVAGGPYEQYF. For the CDR3, the DNA is TGTGCCAGCAGTTTAGTAGCGGGAGGCCCCTACGAGCAGTACTTC.

As concerns this clonotype: It is likely a read error, because the conserved phenylalanine at the end of the CDR3 is missing. This chain joins TRBV7-3 and TRBJ2-5; D could derive from TRBD1 or TRBD2 (5 bases each). This CDR3 contains 14 residues. The germline gives CDR1 SGHTA, CDR2 FQGTGA. The CDR3 loop reads CASSSRGEQGTQYL. The CDR3 coding sequence is TGTGCCAGCAGCTCTAGAGGGGAACAAGGGACCCAGTACCTC.

Points on this clonotype: This may be a read error: a much more frequent sequence differs by one nucleotide. The V call is TRBV12-3 or TRBV12-4, the J call TRBJ1-2; 7 nucleotides agree with TRBD1. V dropped 3 bases and J dropped 5; count of bases not matched to a gene: 9. This CDR3 contains 15 residues. The CDR3 loop is CASSFGGTAMYGYTF. The CDR3 DNA follows: TGTGCCAGCAGTTTCGGCGGGACAGCGATGTATGGCTACACCTTC.

This clonotype was seen only a few times. This sequence joins TRBV11-2 and TRBJ2-1; 9 bases agree with TRBD2. The CDR3 loop spans 16 amino acids. V lost 5 bases, J lost 2 bases, and 7 bases stayed unmatched. Germline assignment: CDR1 SGHAT and CDR2 FQNNGV. The CDR3 here is CASSHRTSAAYNEQFF. As DNA, the CDR3 is TGTGCCAGCAGCCATCGGACTAGCGCGGCCTACAATGAGCAGTTCTTC.

This chain joins TRBV2 and TRBJ2-7; D may be TRBD2 (5 bases). The CDR3 has 12 residues. Germline V gene lookup returns CDR1 SNHLY and CDR2 FYNNEI. With 0 bases removed from V and 7 bases from J, the gap between germline ends came to 7 bases. The chain's CDR3 is CASSEAEREQYF. The CDR3 DNA reads as TGTGCCAGCAGTGAAGCCGAGCGGGAGCAGTACTTC.

This clonotype has at least ten counts. V gene TRBV7-3 combines with J gene TRBJ2-7; TRBD2 matches at 8 bases. CDR1 and CDR2 (germline): SGHTA, FQGTGA. The CDR3 is made up of 15 amino acids. With 0 bases clipped from V and 4 bases from J, the junction kept 5 bases outside the gene matches. CDR3 in amino acids: CASSLTASGSYEQYF. CDR3 coding DNA: TGTGCCAGCAGCTTAACGGCGAGCGGGAGTTACGAGCAGTACTTC.

In this sample, this clonotype turned up a few times. This chain uses TRBV9 with TRBJ1-2; a weak D match, TRBD1 (6 bases). The CDR3 extends over 14 amino acids. Trimming removed 10 bases from V and 0 bases from J, with 16 bases in between. CDR1 SGDLS and CDR2 YYNGEE come from the germline V gene. The CDR3 here is CAPTTRGPNYGYTF. CDR3 nucleotides: TGTGCCCCAACGACCAGGGGACCTAACTATGGCTACACCTTC.

This clonotype was observed at least ten times. The CDR3 DNA is TGTGCCAGCAGCTTAAGGGGTTCTAGCACAGATACGCAGTATTTT. It translates to CASSLRGSSTDTQYF. The chain uses TRBV11-2 and TRBJ2-3; D possibly corresponds to TRBD1 (5 bases). The germline gives CDR1 SGHAT, CDR2 FQNNGV. The CDR3 covers 15 residues. Between the trimmed V and J ends, which lost 2 bases and 0 bases, there was a span of 9 bases.